Below, one TCR beta chain is given with its context. This specimen comes from a study of cytomegalovirus exposure and HLA in healthy donors. It was with 60 Vbeta and 13 Jbeta primers that the PCR ran. Authors' processing steps: Later reanalysis found around 80 million unique TCR beta chains, around 10 million of them shared. Sequencing used immunoSEQ multiplex PCR; TCRdb keeps in-frame clones, though not all of them. V and J calls and clone size follow that table, whereas D and trimming were derived from the DNA. This table has about 47,000 clones, around three quarters appearing once. The CDR3 spans 17 residues. V gave up 2 bases and J gave up 4 bases; unmatched junction bases: 9. Looked up from germline, CDR1 is MNHEY and CDR2 is SMNVEV (reference sequence).

Material: PBMCs. The V and J genes are TRBV27 and TRBJ2-1; 9 nucleotides match TRBD1. The clonotype was recovered from a man younger than 40 in good health and CMV-seronegative. CDR3 nucleotide sequence: TGTGCCAGCAGTTTAACCTTCCGGGACAGGGTGTACAATGAGCAGTTCTTC. Translation gives CASSLTFRDRVYNEQFF.